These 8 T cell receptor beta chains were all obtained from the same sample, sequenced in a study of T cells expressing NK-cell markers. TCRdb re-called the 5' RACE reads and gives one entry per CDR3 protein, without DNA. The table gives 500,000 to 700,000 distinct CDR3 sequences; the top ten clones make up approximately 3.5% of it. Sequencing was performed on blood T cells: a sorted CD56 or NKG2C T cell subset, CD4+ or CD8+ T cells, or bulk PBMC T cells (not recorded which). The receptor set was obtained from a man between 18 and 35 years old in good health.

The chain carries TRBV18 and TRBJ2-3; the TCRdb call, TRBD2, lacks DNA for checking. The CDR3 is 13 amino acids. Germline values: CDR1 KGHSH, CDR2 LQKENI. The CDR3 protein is CASSGREGDTQYF.

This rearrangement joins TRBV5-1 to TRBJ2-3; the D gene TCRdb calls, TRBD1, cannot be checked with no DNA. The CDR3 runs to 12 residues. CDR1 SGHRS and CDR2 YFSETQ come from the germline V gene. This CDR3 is CASSLENPPSYF.

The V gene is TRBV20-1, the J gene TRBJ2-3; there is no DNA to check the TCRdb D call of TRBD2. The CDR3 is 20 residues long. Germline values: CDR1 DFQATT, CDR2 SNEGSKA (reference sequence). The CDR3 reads CSANPHGLAGGPTSTDTQYF.

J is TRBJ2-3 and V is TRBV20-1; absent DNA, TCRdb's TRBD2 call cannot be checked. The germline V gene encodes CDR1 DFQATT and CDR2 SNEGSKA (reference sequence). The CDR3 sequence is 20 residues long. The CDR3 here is CSARDRTGLNRQRSTDTQYF.

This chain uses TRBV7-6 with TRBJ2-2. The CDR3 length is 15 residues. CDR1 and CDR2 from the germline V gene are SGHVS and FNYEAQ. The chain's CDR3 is CASSPRTQNTGELFF. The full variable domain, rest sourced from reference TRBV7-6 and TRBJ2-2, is GAGVSQSPRYKVTKRGQDVALRCDPISGHVSLYWYRQALGQGPEFLTYFNYEAQQDKSGLPNDRFSAERPEGSISTLTIQRTEQRDSAMYRCASSPRTQNTGELFFGEGSRLTVL.

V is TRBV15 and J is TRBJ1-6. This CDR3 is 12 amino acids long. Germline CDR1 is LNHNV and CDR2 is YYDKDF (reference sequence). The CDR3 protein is CATSSYNSPLHF.

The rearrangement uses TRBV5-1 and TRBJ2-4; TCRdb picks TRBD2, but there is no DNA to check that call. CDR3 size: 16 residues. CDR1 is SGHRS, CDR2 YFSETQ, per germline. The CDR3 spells CASSLDGTAGKNIQYF.

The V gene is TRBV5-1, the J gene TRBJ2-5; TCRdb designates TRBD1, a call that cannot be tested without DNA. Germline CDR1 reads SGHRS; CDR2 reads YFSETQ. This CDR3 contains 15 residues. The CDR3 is CASSLAPGLGETQYF.